The rows below give T cell receptor beta chains drawn from one sample of a study of technical replicates of blood from a few donors. TCRdb keeps only in-frame clones here, not all; method: immunoSEQ multiplex PCR. The profile shows under 90,000 clones, 93% of them singletons. Sequenced: T cells isolated from PBMCs. The source is a human donor in good health. Both conserved end residues are part of each CDR3. Fields, in order: V gene, D gene, clone size, J gene, CDR3 length, CDR3 DNA, CDR3 protein. D genes are given only for firm matches. Rows give clone size only sometimes, using once, few, many, or a class for an expanded clone.

V: TRBV7-3; D: TRBD1; size: NA; J: TRBJ1-2; length: 16; DNA: TGTGCCAGCAGCTGGGCCGGGACAGGGTCGAACTATGGCTACACCTTC; CDR3: CASSWAGTGSNYGYTF
V: TRBV28; D: TRBD1; size: NA; J: TRBJ1-2; length: 15; DNA: TGTGCCAGCAGTTTAAACAGGGGAAATTACTATGGCTACACCTTC; CDR3: CASSLNRGNYYGYTF
V: TRBV15; D: NA; size: once; J: TRBJ1-2; length: 16; DNA: TGTGCCACCAGCAGAGATCGAGGCACGGGAGACTATGGCTACACCTTC; CDR3: CATSRDRGTGDYGYTF
V: TRBV25-1; D: NA; size: NA; J: TRBJ1-5; length: 15; DNA: TGTGCCAGCAGTCTGGCGGGAGGAAGCAATCAGCCCCAGCATTTT; CDR3: CASSLAGGSNQPQHF
V: TRBV27; D: TRBD2; size: NA; J: TRBJ2-5; length: 18; DNA: TGTGCCAGCAGCGGAAACCCTAGTGGACTAGCGGGCTTCGGGACCCAGTACTTC; CDR3: CASSGNPSGLAGFGTQYF
V: TRBV7-9; D: TRBD2; size: NA; J: TRBJ2-3; length: 14; DNA: TGTGCCAGCAGCCCTGGGACTAGCGGGAGGGGTACCTTTTTT; CDR3: CASSPGTSGRGTFF
V: TRBV9; D: NA; size: NA; J: TRBJ1-1; length: 15; DNA: TGTGCCAGCAGCGCAGATCCTAAGGGGGTGGCTGAAGCTTTCTTT; CDR3: CASSADPKGVAEAFF
V: TRBV4-1; D: TRBD2; size: NA; J: TRBJ2-7; length: 12; DNA: TGCGCCAGCAGCCAAAGCGGGGACGAGCAGTACTTC; CDR3: CASSQSGDEQYF
V: TRBV2; D: NA; size: NA; J: TRBJ2-5; length: 17; DNA: TGTGCCAGCAGAGACTTGGGACTTGCCCTCCGAGATGAGACCCAGTACTTC; CDR3: CASRDLGLALRDETQYF
V: TRBV19; D: NA; size: NA; J: TRBJ2-3; length: 14; DNA: TGTGCCAGTAGCGAGACTGCTAGCACAGATACGCAGTATTTT; CDR3: CASSETASTDTQYF
V: TRBV6-6; D: TRBD1; size: NA; J: TRBJ1-1; length: 16; DNA: TGTGCCAGCAGTCTCACACCTACCAAAACAGGGGGGAAAGCTTTCTTT; CDR3: CASSLTPTKTGGKAFF
V: TRBV28; D: NA; size: NA; J: TRBJ1-4; length: 15; DNA: TGTGCCAGCAGTTTATTCTCAGGGTTCAATGAAAAACTGTTTTTT; CDR3: CASSLFSGFNEKLFF
V: TRBV11-3; D: NA; size: NA; J: TRBJ1-2; length: 13; DNA: TGTGCCAGCAGCGATGGGGACACCTATGGCTACACCTTC; CDR3: CASSDGDTYGYTF
V: TRBV30; D: NA; size: few; J: TRBJ1-5; length: 15; DNA: TGTGCCTGGAGTACTTTGGGCCTGCGCAATCAGCCCCAGCATTTT; CDR3: CAWSTLGLRNQPQHF
V: TRBV5-1; D: TRBD2; size: NA; J: TRBJ2-7; length: 16; DNA: TGCGCCAGCAGCCCCGTGACCCCGGGACTAGCGTACGAGCAGTACTTC; CDR3: CASSPVTPGLAYEQYF
V: TRBV2; D: TRBD2; size: NA; J: TRBJ2-2; length: 14; DNA: TGTGCCAGCGACCCGGGACTAGCCGCCGGGGAGCTGTTTTTT; CDR3: CASDPGLAAGELFF
V: TRBV9; D: NA; size: NA; J: TRBJ2-1; length: 16; DNA: TGTGCCAGCAGCGTTTCACTTAGCGGTATTTACAATGAGCAGTTCTTC; CDR3: CASSVSLSGIYNEQFF
V: TRBV5-4; D: TRBD2; size: NA; J: TRBJ2-7; length: 14; DNA: TGTGCCAGCAGTCAGAGCGGGAGGATCGACGAGCAGTACTTC; CDR3: CASSQSGRIDEQYF
V: TRBV5-1; D: NA; size: NA; J: TRBJ2-1; length: 15; DNA: TGCGCCAGCAGCTTGGGGGGGGTATCCTACAATGAGCAGTTCTTC; CDR3: CASSLGGVSYNEQFF
V: TRBV7-2; D: TRBD2; size: NA; J: TRBJ2-7; length: 15; DNA: TGTGCCAGCAGCCCTTCAGTACTAGCGGGAGTCGAGCAGTACTTC; CDR3: CASSPSVLAGVEQYF
V: TRBV11-3; D: NA; size: NA; J: TRBJ1-1; length: 13; DNA: TGTGCCAGCAGCCCCCGTGGGCAGGATGAAGCTTTCTTT; CDR3: CASSPRGQDEAFF
V: TRBV30; D: NA; size: once; J: TRBJ1-3; length: 13; DNA: TGTGCCCACGCGGGGCCCTCTGGAAACACCATATATTTT; CDR3: CAHAGPSGNTIYF
V: TRBV11-1; D: TRBD2; size: NA; J: TRBJ2-1; length: 16; DNA: TGTGCCAGCAGCTTAACGGGGCTAGCGGGAGTCAATGAGCAGTTCTTC; CDR3: CASSLTGLAGVNEQFF
V: TRBV6-6; D: TRBD2; size: NA; J: TRBJ2-1; length: 16; DNA: TGTGCCAGCAGTTCCAATAGCGGGAGGTCGTACAATGAGCAGTTCTTC; CDR3: CASSSNSGRSYNEQFF
V: TRBV5-4; D: NA; size: NA; J: TRBJ1-4; length: 13; DNA: TGTGCCAGCAGCTTGGACAGAGATGAAAAACTGTTTTTT; CDR3: CASSLDRDEKLFF
V: TRBV11-1; D: TRBD2; size: NA; J: TRBJ2-1; length: 15; DNA: TGTGCCAGCAGCCTTAGCGGGAGGATGGGAAATGAGCAGTTCTTC; CDR3: CASSLSGRMGNEQFF
V: TRBV7-9; D: NA; size: NA; J: TRBJ2-7; length: 13; DNA: TGTGCCAGCAGCAATCAGGGACTCGGCGAGCAGTACTTC; CDR3: CASSNQGLGEQYF
V: TRBV2; D: TRBD1; size: NA; J: TRBJ1-6; length: 15; DNA: TGTGCCAGCAGGGCCGGGACAGCTTACGGTTCACCCCTCCACTTT; CDR3: CASRAGTAYGSPLHF
V: TRBV9; D: TRBD2; size: NA; J: TRBJ2-5; length: 14; DNA: TGTGCCAGCAGCGTAGCGGGGGGGCAAGAGACCCAGTACTTC; CDR3: CASSVAGGQETQYF
V: TRBV7-7; D: TRBD1; size: NA; J: TRBJ2-2; length: 15; DNA: TGTGCTAGCAGCTGGGGACAGGGGGCTAACGGGGAGCTGTTTTTT; CDR3: CASSWGQGANGELFF
V: TRBV4-1; D: NA; size: NA; J: TRBJ1-5; length: 17; DNA: TGCGCCAGCAGCCAAGTACCAACAGGGATTAGCAATCAGCCCCAGCATTTT; CDR3: CASSQVPTGISNQPQHF
V: TRBV19; D: TRBD1; size: NA; J: TRBJ1-5; length: 17; DNA: TGTGCCAGTAGTATTCGGATGAGGGGGCGACGGCGGCAGCCCCAGCATTTT; CDR3: CASSIRMRGRRRQPQHF
V: TRBV7-9; D: NA; size: NA; J: TRBJ2-5; length: 16; DNA: TGTGCCAGCAGCTTAACCTGGGGAGGAGCTGTTCTGGCCCAGTACTTC; CDR3: CASSLTWGGAVLAQYF
V: TRBV30; D: TRBD1; size: NA; J: TRBJ2-1; length: 15; DNA: TGTGCCTGGAGTTTTACAGGGGGTCCCTACAATGAGCAGTTCTTC; CDR3: CAWSFTGGPYNEQFF
V: TRBV30; D: NA; size: NA; J: TRBJ2-7; length: 15; DNA: TGTGCCTGGAGCGCCTCCGGGACAAACCCCTACGAGCAGTACTTC; CDR3: CAWSASGTNPYEQYF
V: TRBV9; D: TRBD1; size: NA; J: TRBJ1-2; length: 16; DNA: TGTGCCAGCAGCGCGACACGCAGGGGGTTACGTGGTGGCTACACCTTC; CDR3: CASSATRRGLRGGYTF
V: TRBV6-6; D: NA; size: few; J: TRBJ1-2; length: 12; DNA: TGTGCCAGCACCGAATCGGCAGGGGTCCACACCTTC; CDR3: CASTESAGVHTF
V: TRBV6-5; D: NA; size: NA; J: TRBJ2-1; length: 12; DNA: TGTGCCAGCAGTCCCGGGGGCAATGAGCAGTTCTTC; CDR3: CASSPGGNEQFF
V: TRBV4-2; D: NA; size: NA; J: TRBJ1-3; length: 15; DNA: TGTGCCAGCAGCCAAGAAACTAACTCTGGAAACACCATATATTTT; CDR3: CASSQETNSGNTIYF
V: TRBV11-2; D: NA; size: NA; J: TRBJ1-1; length: 15; DNA: TGTGCCAGCAGTACGGGGGATAACGCGGGCACTGAAGCTTTCTTT; CDR3: CASSTGDNAGTEAFF
V: TRBV27; D: NA; size: NA; J: TRBJ2-7; length: 15; DNA: TGTGCCAGCAGTTTTCGGACAAGGGATTACTACGAGCAGTACTTC; CDR3: CASSFRTRDYYEQYF
V: TRBV21-1; D: NA; size: NA; J: TRBJ1-3; length: 18; DNA: TGTGCCAGCAGCAAAGACGCGTGGACAGGCAGCTCTGGAAACACCATATATTTT; CDR3: CASSKDAWTGSSGNTIYF
V: TRBV19; D: TRBD2; size: NA; J: TRBJ2-7; length: 15; DNA: TGTGCCAGTAGTAAACTAGCGGGGGACTCCTACGAGCAGTACTTC; CDR3: CASSKLAGDSYEQYF
V: TRBV4-1; D: TRBD2; size: NA; J: TRBJ2-3; length: 17; DNA: TGCGCCAGCAGCCCCCTCCCTAGCGGGGGGACGCCAGATACGCAGTATTTT; CDR3: CASSPLPSGGTPDTQYF
V: TRBV5-4; D: TRBD2; size: NA; J: TRBJ2-3; length: 16; DNA: TGTGCCAGCAGGGGACTAGCGGGACTAGCCACAGATACGCAGTATTTT; CDR3: CASRGLAGLATDTQYF
V: TRBV6-1; D: NA; size: once; J: TRBJ2-1; length: 12; DNA: TGTGCCATCAGACTAGTGAACAATGAGCAGTTCTTC; CDR3: CAIRLVNNEQFF
V: TRBV28; D: TRBD1; size: NA; J: TRBJ1-2; length: 15; DNA: TGTGCCAGCAGTTCGACAGGGGACATCCCCTATGGCTACACCTTC; CDR3: CASSSTGDIPYGYTF
V: TRBV10-2; D: NA; size: NA; J: TRBJ2-2; length: 13; DNA: TGCGCCAGCAGCGGGAGCATCGCCGGGGAGCTGTTTTTT; CDR3: CASSGSIAGELFF
V: TRBV19; D: TRBD1; size: NA; J: TRBJ2-2; length: 14; DNA: TGTGCCACCCGACTACAGGGGATAACCGGGGAGCTGTTTTTT; CDR3: CATRLQGITGELFF
V: TRBV7-9; D: TRBD1; size: NA; J: TRBJ2-7; length: 13; DNA: TGTGCCAGCAGCTACCGGGACAGCTACGAGCAGTACTTC; CDR3: CASSYRDSYEQYF
V: TRBV6-5; D: NA; size: NA; J: TRBJ2-1; length: 14; DNA: TGTGCCAGCAGTTACTATTCGGAGGGGAACGAGCAGTTCTTC; CDR3: CASSYYSEGNEQFF
V: TRBV7-9; D: TRBD1; size: NA; J: TRBJ1-6; length: 16; DNA: TGTGCCAGCAGCTTGGGGACAGACCGGGGACGTTCACCCCTCCACTTT; CDR3: CASSLGTDRGRSPLHF
V: TRBV30; D: NA; size: NA; J: TRBJ2-1; length: 15; DNA: TGTGCCTGGAGTGTCGGCTTGGCGGGGCGGGATGAGCAGTTCTTC; CDR3: CAWSVGLAGRDEQFF
V: TRBV4-1; D: TRBD1; size: NA; J: TRBJ2-7; length: 17; DNA: TGCGCCAGCAGCCAAGGATCGGACAGGGGACCCACCTACGAGCAGTACTTC; CDR3: CASSQGSDRGPTYEQYF